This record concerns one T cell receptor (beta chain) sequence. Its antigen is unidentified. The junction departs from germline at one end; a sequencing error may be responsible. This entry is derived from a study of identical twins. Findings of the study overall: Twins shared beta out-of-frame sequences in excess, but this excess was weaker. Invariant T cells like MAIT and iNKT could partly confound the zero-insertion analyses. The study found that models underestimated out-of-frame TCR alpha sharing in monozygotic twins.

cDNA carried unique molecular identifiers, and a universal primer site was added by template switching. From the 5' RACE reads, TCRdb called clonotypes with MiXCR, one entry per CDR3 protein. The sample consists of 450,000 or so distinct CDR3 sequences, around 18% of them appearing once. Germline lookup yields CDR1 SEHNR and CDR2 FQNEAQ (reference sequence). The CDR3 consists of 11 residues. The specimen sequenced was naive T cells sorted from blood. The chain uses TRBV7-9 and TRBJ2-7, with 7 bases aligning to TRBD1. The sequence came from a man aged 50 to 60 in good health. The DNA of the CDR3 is TGTGCCAGCAGCTCAACCGGACAGGAGAAGTTC. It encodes CASSSTGQEKF.